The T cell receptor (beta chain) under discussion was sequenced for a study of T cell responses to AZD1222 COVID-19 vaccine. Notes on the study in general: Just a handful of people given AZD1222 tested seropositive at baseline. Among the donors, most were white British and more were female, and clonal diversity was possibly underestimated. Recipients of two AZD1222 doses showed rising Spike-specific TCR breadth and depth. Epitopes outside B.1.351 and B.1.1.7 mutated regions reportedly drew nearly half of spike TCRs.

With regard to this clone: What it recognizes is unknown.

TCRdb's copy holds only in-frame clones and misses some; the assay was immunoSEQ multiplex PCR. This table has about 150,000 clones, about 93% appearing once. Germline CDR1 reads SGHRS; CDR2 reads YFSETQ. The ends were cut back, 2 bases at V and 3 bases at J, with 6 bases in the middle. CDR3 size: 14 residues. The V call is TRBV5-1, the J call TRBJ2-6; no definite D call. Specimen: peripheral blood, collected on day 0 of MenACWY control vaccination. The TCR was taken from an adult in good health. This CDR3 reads CASSLEFGANVLTF. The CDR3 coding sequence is TGCGCCAGCAGCTTAGAATTTGGGGCCAACGTCCTGACTTTC. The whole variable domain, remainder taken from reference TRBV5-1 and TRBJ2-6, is KAGVTQTPRYLIKTRGQQVTLSCSPISGHRSVSWYQQTPGQGLQFLFEYFSETQRNKGNFPGRFSGRQFSNSRSEMNVSTLELGDSALYLCASSLEFGANVLTFGAGSRLTVL.